The present entry profiles one T cell receptor beta chain with its context. A single count supports this clone. What antigen it recognizes has not been identified. Base quality data are lacking; no much larger clone is found one base away. In the prospective study, participants were roughly 18 to 100 years old, resided in approximately 25 geographic areas of the United States, and were enrolled through a virtual design. Cohort assignment in the prospective study relied on participant-reported clinical history from a screening survey and a study questionnaire. Recovered participants in ImmuneRACE Cohort 3 were defined as having two consecutive negative NP/OP PCR tests, clearance from a healthcare professional, or resolution of symptoms. Each participant in the prospective study had whole blood, serum and a nasopharyngeal or oropharyngeal swab collected by mobile phlebotomists. Prospective study participants could optionally give additional blood draws and questionnaires over an approximately two-month period. Prospective study blood samples were shipped either frozen or at room temperature before DNA extraction.

Compared with germline, V lacks 6 bases and J lacks 3 bases; bases without a gene match: 11. The CDR3 numbers 16 residues from cysteine through phenylalanine. Here the CDR3 DNA is all that survives: 48 bases in frame from base 1. For CDR1 and CDR2, the germline V gene lists KGHSH and LQKENI. The immunoSEQ Assay, a bias-controlled multiplex PCR, was used to amplify TCRbeta CDR3 regions from genomic DNA. Under the source paper's analysis protocol: Nucleated cell counts per sample were estimated from amplification of reference gene primers within the assay. To quantify the absolute abundance of each unique TCRbeta CDR3 rearrangement, sequence reads were collapsed and filtered. For each sample, productive Simpson clonality was calculated as the square root of Simpson's diversity index over productive rearrangements. The source is immuneACCESS, and TCRdb retained only in-frame sequences with V and J called. Part of the clones is not carried over; for the studies checked, unresolved V genes explain less than half of this, and the remainder is unexplained. D and trimming were read from the DNA, whereas the V and J calls and clone size are those reported in that table. Here the sample has 110,000 to 150,000 clones; roughly 88% occur a single time. About 4.5% of the sample lies in the top ten.

The sample originates from a study of blood T cell repertoires in COVID-19 (dated by TCRdb to the early 2020s). In the study overall: The collaborator samples originated in the United States, Italy and Spain and spanned the acute and convalescent phases of COVID-19. The material from the prospective study consisted of cDNA or gDNA derived from T cells, B-cell-depleted T cells, or PBMCs. Subjects who had been exposed to COVID-19, were actively infected with it, or had recovered from it provided the deeply sampled blood TCRbeta repertoires that made up the dataset. The repertoires were made available in a free public database intended to serve as a resource for research on the immune response to SARS-CoV-2. The samples were drawn from two sources: the first 160 participants of the ongoing ImmuneRACE study, and 1,000 to 1,500 subjects contributed by 6 global collaborators. A de-identified subject ID, COVID-19 status, age in years and sex were almost always included in the sample metadata. Where available, HLA class I and class II types were taken from metadata supplied by the sample provider and were not determined by assay-based typing. What the study reported, not specific to this receptor: The quantity of clinical and demographic metadata differed by source and by participant and was supplied without curation.

The sequence is built from TRBV18 and TRBJ1-3, and TRBD1 matches 7 of the central bases. Sequencing input: PBMCs or T cells enriched from blood (not recorded which). The sequence derives from a man over 45 who had recovered from COVID-19. The DNA sequence is as follows: TGTGCCAGCTCCCCCCCAGGACAGGCGGGTGGAAACACCATATATTTT. Translated, this gives CASSPPGQAGGNTIYF.